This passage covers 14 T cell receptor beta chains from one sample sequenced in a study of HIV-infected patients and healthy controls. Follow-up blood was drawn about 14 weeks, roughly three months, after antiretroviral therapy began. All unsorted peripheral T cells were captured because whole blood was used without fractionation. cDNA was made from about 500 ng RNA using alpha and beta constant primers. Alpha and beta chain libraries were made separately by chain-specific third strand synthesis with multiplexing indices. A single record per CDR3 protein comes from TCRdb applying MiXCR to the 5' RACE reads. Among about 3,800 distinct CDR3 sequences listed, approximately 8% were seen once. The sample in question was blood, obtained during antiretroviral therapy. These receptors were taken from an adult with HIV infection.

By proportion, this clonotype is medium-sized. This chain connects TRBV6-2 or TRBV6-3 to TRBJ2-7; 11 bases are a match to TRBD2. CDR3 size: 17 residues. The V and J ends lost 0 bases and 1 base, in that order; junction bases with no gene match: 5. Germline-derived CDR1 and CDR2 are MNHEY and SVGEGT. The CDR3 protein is CASSYSLTSGVSYEQYF. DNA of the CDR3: TGTGCCAGCAGTTACTCCCTGACTAGCGGGGTTTCCTACGAGCAGTACTTC.

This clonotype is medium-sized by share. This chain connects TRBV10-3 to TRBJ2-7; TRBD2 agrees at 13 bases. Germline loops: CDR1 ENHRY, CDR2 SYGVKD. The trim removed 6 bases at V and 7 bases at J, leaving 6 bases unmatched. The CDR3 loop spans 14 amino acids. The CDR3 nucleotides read TGTGCCATCAGCGGTACTAGCGGGGGGGAAGAGCAGTACTTC. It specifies CAISGTSGGEEQYF.

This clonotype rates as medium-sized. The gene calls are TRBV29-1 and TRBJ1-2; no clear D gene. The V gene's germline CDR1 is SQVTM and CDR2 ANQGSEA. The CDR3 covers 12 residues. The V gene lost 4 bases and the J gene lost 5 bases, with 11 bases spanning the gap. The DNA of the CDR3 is TGCAGCGTTGGTGATGCTTCTTATGGCTACACCTTC. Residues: CSVGDASYGYTF.

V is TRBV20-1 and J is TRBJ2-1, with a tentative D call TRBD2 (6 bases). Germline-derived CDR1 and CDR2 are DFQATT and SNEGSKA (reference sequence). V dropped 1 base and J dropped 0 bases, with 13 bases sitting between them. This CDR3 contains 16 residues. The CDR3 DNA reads TGCAGTGCTAGAGTGGAGGGTCCCAGCTCCTACAATGAGCAGTTCTTC. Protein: CSARVEGPSSYNEQFF.

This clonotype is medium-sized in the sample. As DNA, the CDR3 is TGTGCCAGCAGCTTGGAAGGGAGGGAGCAGTACTTC. The encoded protein is CASSLEGREQYF. The J gene is TRBJ2-7, the V gene TRBV5-4, with TRBD2 as a possible D gene (6 bases). The CDR3 contains 12 residues. Germline lookup yields CDR1 SGHNT and CDR2 YYREEE (reference sequence). V gave up 0 bases and J gave up 7 bases, with 8 bases separating them.

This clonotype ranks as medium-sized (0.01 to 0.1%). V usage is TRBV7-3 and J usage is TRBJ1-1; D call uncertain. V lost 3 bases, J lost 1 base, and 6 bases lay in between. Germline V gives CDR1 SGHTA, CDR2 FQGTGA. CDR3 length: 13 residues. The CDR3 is CASSLGENTEAFF. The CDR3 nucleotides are TGTGCCAGCAGCTTGGGAGAGAACACTGAAGCTTTCTTT.

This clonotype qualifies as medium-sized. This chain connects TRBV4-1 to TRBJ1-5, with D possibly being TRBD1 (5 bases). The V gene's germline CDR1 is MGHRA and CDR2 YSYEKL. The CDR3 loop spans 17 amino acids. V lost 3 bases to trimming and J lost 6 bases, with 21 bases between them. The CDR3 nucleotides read TGCGCCAGCAGCCAGGCCCCCGGCCAGGGCGTGGCTCAGCCCCAGCATTTT. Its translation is CASSQAPGQGVAQPQHF.

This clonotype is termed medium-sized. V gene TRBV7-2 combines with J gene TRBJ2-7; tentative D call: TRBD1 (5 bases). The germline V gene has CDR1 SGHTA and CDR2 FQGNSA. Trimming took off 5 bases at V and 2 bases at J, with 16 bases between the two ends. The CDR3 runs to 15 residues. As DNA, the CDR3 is TGTGCCAGCAGCCTCGGCTTAGGGGTCCCCTACGAGCAGTACTTC. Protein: CASSLGLGVPYEQYF.

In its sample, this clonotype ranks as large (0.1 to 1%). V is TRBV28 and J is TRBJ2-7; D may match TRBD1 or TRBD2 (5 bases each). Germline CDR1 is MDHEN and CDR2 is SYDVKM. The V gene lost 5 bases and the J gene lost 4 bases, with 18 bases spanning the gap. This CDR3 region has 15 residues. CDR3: CASSRAGAAHYEQYV. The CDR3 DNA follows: TGTGCCAGCAGTCGAGCCGGGGCAGCACATTACGAGCAGTACGTC.

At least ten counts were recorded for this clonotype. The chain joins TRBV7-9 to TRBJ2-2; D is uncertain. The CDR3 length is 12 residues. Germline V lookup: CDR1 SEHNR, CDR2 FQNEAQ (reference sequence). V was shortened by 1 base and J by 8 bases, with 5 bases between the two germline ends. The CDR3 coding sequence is TGTGCCAGCAGCTTAGATGATGGGGAGCTGTTTTTT. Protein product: CASSLDDGELFF.

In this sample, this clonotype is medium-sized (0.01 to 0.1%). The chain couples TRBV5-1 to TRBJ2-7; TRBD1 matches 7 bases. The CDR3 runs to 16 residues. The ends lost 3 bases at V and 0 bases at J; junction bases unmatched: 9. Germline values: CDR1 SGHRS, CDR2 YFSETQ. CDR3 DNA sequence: TGCGCCAGCAGCTGGATCCCTGGGGACAGCTCCTACGAGCAGTACTTC. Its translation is CASSWIPGDSSYEQYF.

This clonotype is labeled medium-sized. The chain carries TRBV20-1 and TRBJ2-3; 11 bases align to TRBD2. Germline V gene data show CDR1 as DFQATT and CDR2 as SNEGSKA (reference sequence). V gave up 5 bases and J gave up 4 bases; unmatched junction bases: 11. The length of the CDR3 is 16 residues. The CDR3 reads CSAPTSGGRRPDTQYF. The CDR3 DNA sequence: TGCAGTGCTCCAACTAGCGGGGGCCGCCGGCCAGATACGCAGTATTTT.

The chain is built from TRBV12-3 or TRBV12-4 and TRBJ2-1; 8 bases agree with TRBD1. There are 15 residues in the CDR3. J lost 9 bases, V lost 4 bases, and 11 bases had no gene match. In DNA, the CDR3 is TGTGCCAGCAGTTGGTCAGGGGGCAGGAATAGTGAGCAGTTCTTC. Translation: CASSWSGGRNSEQFF.

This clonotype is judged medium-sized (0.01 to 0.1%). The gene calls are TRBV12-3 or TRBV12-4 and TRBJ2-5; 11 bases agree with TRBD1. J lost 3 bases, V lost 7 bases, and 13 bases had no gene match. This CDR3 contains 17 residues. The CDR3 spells CASTSGTGGSVKETQYF. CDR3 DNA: TGTGCCAGCACCTCCGGGACAGGGGGATCGGTTAAAGAGACCCAGTACTTC.